The T cell receptor beta chain under discussion was sequenced for a study of Ad26.COV2.S vaccination and SARS-CoV-2 variants. Study-wide background: Sample donor was a member of the COV1001 Ad26.COV2.S trial arm.

The V segment lost 4 bases and the J segment 4 bases; nucleotides outside the gene matches: 6. This CDR3 has 14 residues. From germline, CDR1 is SGHRS and CDR2 YFSETQ. The treatment was: some 20 received Ad26.COV2.S at low or high dose, single or two shots; 5 received placebo; per-sample allocation not given. Day 63 after the first injection of vaccine or placebo was the sampling time. An Ad26 vector expressing Wuhan-strain SARS-CoV-2 spike served as the vaccine. Generated by immunoSEQ multiplex PCR, the TCRdb table keeps only in-frame clones and is missing some. The sample lists some 340,000 clones, roughly 80% occurring once.

This TCR derives from a person aged 18-60 years who received the Ad26.COV2.S COVID-19 vaccine or a placebo. The chain joins TRBV5-1 to TRBJ2-7, with 9 nucleotides matching TRBD1. The sample was peripheral blood, taken in a trial of Ad26.COV2.S vaccine versus placebo. CDR3 residues: CASSITGGKYEQYF. The CDR3, as DNA: TGCGCCAGCAGCATAACAGGGGGCAAGTACGAGCAGTACTTC.